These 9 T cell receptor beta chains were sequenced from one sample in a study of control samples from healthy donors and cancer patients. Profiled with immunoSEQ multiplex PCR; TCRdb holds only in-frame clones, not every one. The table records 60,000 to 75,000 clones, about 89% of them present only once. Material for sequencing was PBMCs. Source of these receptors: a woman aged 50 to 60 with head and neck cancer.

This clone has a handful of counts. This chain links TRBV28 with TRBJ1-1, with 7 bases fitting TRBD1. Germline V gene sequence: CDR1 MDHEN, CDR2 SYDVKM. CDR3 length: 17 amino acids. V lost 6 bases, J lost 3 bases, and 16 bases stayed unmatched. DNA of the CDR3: TGTGCCAGCAGCTTCGATCACCGGGACAGAGTCTACACTGAAGCTTTCTTT. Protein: CASSFDHRDRVYTEAFF.

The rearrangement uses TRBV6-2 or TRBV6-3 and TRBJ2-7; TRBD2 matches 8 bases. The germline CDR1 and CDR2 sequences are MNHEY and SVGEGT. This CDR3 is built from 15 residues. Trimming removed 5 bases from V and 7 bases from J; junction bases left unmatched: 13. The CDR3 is CASSNLDGGGKEQYF. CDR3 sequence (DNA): TGTGCCAGCAGTAATCTAGACGGCGGGGGGAAAGAGCAGTACTTC.

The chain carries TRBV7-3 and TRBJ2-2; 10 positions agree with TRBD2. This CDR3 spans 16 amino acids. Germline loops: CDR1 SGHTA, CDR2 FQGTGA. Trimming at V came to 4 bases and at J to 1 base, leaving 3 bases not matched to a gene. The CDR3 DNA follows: TGTGCCAGCAGCTCCACTAGCGGGGAGAACACCGGGGAGCTGTTTTTT. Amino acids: CASSSTSGENTGELFF.

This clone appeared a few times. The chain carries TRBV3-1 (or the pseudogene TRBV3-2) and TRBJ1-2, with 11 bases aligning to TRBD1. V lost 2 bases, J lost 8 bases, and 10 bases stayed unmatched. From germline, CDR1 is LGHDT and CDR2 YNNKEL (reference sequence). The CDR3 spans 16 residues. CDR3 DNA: TGTGCCAGCAGCCAACGAATTGGGACAGGGGGAGGGGGCTACACCTTC. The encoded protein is CASSQRIGTGGGGYTF.

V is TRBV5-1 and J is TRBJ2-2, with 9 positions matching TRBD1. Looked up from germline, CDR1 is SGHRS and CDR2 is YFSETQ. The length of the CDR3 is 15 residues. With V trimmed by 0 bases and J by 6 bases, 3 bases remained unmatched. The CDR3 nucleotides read TGCGCCAGCAGCTTGGCGGGACAGGGATCCGGGGAGCTGTTTTTT. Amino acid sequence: CASSLAGQGSGELFF.

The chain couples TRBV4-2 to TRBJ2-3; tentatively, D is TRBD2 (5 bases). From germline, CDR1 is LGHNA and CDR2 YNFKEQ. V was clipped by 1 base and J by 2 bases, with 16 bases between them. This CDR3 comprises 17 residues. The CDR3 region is CASSQVSAGHNTDTQYF. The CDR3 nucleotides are TGTGCCAGCAGCCAAGTATCGGCGGGTCACAACACAGATACGCAGTATTTT.

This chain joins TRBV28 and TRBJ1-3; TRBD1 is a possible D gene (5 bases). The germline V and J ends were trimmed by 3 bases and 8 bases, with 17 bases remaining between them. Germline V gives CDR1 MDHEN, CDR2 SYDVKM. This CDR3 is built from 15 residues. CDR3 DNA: TGTGCCAGCAGTTTTTCGGGGGTTACAAGAGACACCATATATTTT. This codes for CASSFSGVTRDTIYF.

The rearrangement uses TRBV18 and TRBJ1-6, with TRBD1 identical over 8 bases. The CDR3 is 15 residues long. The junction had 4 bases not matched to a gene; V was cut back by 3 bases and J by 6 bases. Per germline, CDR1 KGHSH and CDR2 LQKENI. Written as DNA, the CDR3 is TGTGCCAGCTCACCCGGGACAGGCGCTAATTCACCCCTCCACTTT. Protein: CASSPGTGANSPLHF.

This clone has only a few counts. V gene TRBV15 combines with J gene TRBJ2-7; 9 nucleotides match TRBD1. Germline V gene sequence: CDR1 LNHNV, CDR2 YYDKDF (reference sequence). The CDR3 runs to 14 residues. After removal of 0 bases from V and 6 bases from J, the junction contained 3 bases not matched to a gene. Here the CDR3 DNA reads TGTGCCACCAGCAGAGATCTGGGACAGGGCGAGCAGTACTTC. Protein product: CATSRDLGQGEQYF.